The 6 T cell receptor beta chains presented below share a single source sample, sequenced in a study of T cell responses to AZD1222 COVID-19 vaccine. TCRdb keeps only in-frame clones here, not all; method: immunoSEQ multiplex PCR. The data contain 85,000 to 100,000 clones, roughly 91% of them singletons. The sequencing used peripheral blood, collected on day 0 of AZD1222 vaccination. Receptors were obtained from an adult in good health.

This rearrangement joins TRBV9 to TRBJ2-5; 7 bases match TRBD1. The trim removed 0 bases at V and 5 bases at J, leaving 19 bases unmatched. CDR3 length: 19 amino acids. Germline CDR1 is SGDLS and CDR2 is YYNGEE. CDR3 sequence (DNA): TGTGCCAGCAGCGTAGGTTTTGGGACGCGACAGGGATCTTTGGAGACCCAGTACTTC. Its translation: CASSVGFGTRQGSLETQYF.

The rearrangement uses TRBV14 and TRBJ1-6; TRBD1 is a possible D gene (6 bases). Germline lookup yields CDR1 SGHDN and CDR2 FVKESK. The CDR3 is made up of 15 amino acids. V lost 2 bases and J 8 bases, leaving 13 bases between the germline ends. Here the CDR3 DNA reads TGTGCCAGCAGCCAATCCGGGACATGGGATTCACCCCTCCACTTT. Residues: CASSQSGTWDSPLHF.

This clone was counted a few times. This chain links TRBV4-2 with TRBJ1-4; D is unresolved. The V end lost 0 bases, the J end lost 0 bases, and 11 bases lay between the germline ends. Looked up from germline, CDR1 is LGHNA and CDR2 is YNFKEQ. This CDR3 region has 17 residues. CDR3 coding DNA: TGTGCCAGCAGCCAAGATTCCCCGGTTGCAACTAATGAAAAACTGTTTTTT. Protein: CASSQDSPVATNEKLFF.

The CDR3 reads CASSQELPRVNTEAFF. Here the CDR3 DNA reads TGCGCCAGCAGCCAAGAACTTCCCCGAGTGAACACTGAAGCTTTCTTT. The chain uses TRBV4-1 and TRBJ1-1; D is unclear. This CDR3 region has 16 residues. Germline assignment: CDR1 MGHRA and CDR2 YSYEKL. The ends were cut back, 0 bases at V and 0 bases at J, with 11 bases in the middle.

The V call is TRBV19, the J call TRBJ1-1; a possible D gene is TRBD1 (5 bases). CDR1 is LNHDA and CDR2 is SQIVND in the germline V gene (reference sequence). V lost 5 bases to trimming and J lost 3 bases, with 16 bases between them. The CDR3 extends over 15 amino acids. The CDR3, as DNA: TGTGCCAGTAGTCCCCACAGGTTCGGGGACACTGAAGCTTTCTTT. Translated: CASSPHRFGDTEAFF.

This chain links TRBV4-3 with TRBJ1-3, with D tentatively TRBD1 (6 bases). CDR1 and CDR2 from the germline V gene are LGHNA and YSLEER. V was clipped by 0 bases and J by 0 bases, with 12 bases between them. The CDR3 length is 17 residues. This CDR3 reads CASSQEKPGASGNTIYF. CDR3 nucleotide sequence: TGCGCCAGCAGCCAAGAGAAACCAGGGGCCTCTGGAAACACCATATATTTT.